The entry below describes one TCR beta chain. Its antigen is still unknown. As it was prepared, the TCRbeta library received unique molecular identifiers. TCRdb re-called the PCR reads with MiXCR, one entry per CDR3 protein. The table shows fewer than 1 million distinct CDR3 sequences, with approximately 15% occurring only once. The entry originates in a study of T-cell reconstitution after alpha-beta-depleted transplantation in children. Study results and caveats: High day-60 TCRbeta diversity in some patients came from surviving recipient T cells and thymic progenitors.

In germline, CDR1 is DFQATT, CDR2 SNEGSKA (reference sequence). This CDR3 spans 16 amino acids. Trimming removed 1 base at V and 2 bases at J, with 14 bases between. Sequences were derived from PBMCs, mostly from graft donor cells, sampled 360 days after TCRalphabeta/CD19-depleted stem cell transplant. V is TRBV20-1 and J is TRBJ2-2; D possibly uses TRBD1 or TRBD2 (6 bases each). This TCR was sampled from a male patient younger than 18 who had a stem cell transplant for acute lymphoblastic leukemia, so the T cells may come from the graft donor. The CDR3 region is CSARGPGGVNTGELFF. CDR3 bases: TGCAGTGCTAGAGGCCCCGGGGGCGTCAACACCGGGGAGCTGTTTTTT.